These T cell receptor beta chains were read from a single sample in a study of blood T cell repertoires in COVID-19. Data came from immunoSEQ multiplex PCR; TCRdb stores just in-frame clones and leaves some out. The sample has about 300,000 clones; roughly 84% are singletons. Sequencing input: peripheral blood. The receptors come from a human donor with COVID-19, enrolled during active disease. The donor label of this sample is uncertain. The CDR3 runs from the conserved cysteine through the conserved F or W. Fields, in order: D gene, clone size, J gene, V gene, CDR3 protein, CDR3 DNA. A D gene is named only where the DNA matches it firmly. Some rows have no size entry. The others give once, few or many, or a class for an expanded clone.

- | - | TRBJ1-4 | TRBV29-1 | CSVGPGEREKLFF | TGCAGCGTGGGGCCGGGGGAGCGGGAAAAACTGTTTTTT
- | - | TRBJ1-3 | TRBV28 | CASSTGGSGNTIYF | TGTGCCAGCAGTACTGGCGGCTCTGGAAACACCATATATTTT
- | - | TRBJ2-5 | TRBV5-5 | CASSSGGSVQETQYF | TGTGCCAGTAGTTCGGGTGGATCGGTCCAAGAGACCCAGTACTTC
TRBD1 | - | TRBJ2-7 | TRBV29-1 | CSVVSTGGSYEQYF | TGCAGCGTTGTTTCGACAGGGGGCTCCTACGAGCAGTACTTC
- | - | TRBJ2-3 | TRBV5-6 | CASSFFQPNGDTQYF | TGTGCCAGCAGCTTTTTCCAACCCAACGGGGATACGCAGTATTTT
- | - | TRBJ2-7 | TRBV28 | CAILSPQGIGEQYF | TGTGCCATCCTCTCCCCACAGGGAATAGGCGAGCAGTACTTC
TRBD2 | - | TRBJ2-7 | TRBV2 | CARTSGNLSYEQYF | TGTGCCAGAACTAGCGGAAATTTATCCTACGAGCAGTACTTC
- | - | TRBJ1-4 | TRBV19 | CASTLSLGEGEKLFF | TGTGCCAGTACCCTGAGCTTGGGTGAGGGTGAAAAACTGTTTTTT
- | - | TRBJ2-3 | TRBV7-3 | CASTVQADTQYF | TGTGCCAGCACCGTGCAGGCAGATACGCAGTATTTT
- | few | TRBJ2-1 | TRBV28 | CASVDPGFYNEQFF | TGTGCCAGCGTCGATCCAGGGTTTTATAATGAGCAGTTCTTC
TRBD2 | once | TRBJ2-5 | TRBV4-1 | CASSPIRTSGRAGETQYF | TGCGCCAGCAGCCCCATCAGGACTAGCGGGAGGGCCGGGGAGACCCAGTACTTC
- | - | TRBJ2-2 | TRBV18 | CASSREATGELFF | TGTGCCAGCTCACGGGAGGCAACCGGGGAGCTGTTTTTT
- | - | TRBJ2-7 | TRBV7-9 | CASSQGGGTSLLKYF | TGTGCCAGCAGCCAAGGGGGTGGGACGTCGCTCTTGAAGTACTTC
- | - | TRBJ2-7 | TRBV7-9 | CASSLAGDAYEQYF | TGTGCCAGCAGCTTGGCAGGGGATGCCTACGAGCAGTACTTC
TRBD1 | few | TRBJ1-2 | TRBV19 | CASQTGANYGYTF | TGTGCCAGTCAGACAGGGGCTAACTATGGCTACACCTTC
TRBD1 | - | TRBJ1-2 | TRBV28 | CASSPRTGILPNYGYTF | TGTGCCAGCAGTCCTCGGACAGGGATTCTACCTAACTATGGCTACACCTTC
TRBD1 | - | TRBJ1-5 | TRBV6-5 | CASSRGQGGYQPQHF | TGTGCCAGCAGTCGGGGACAGGGCGGATATCAGCCCCAGCATTTT
TRBD1 | - | TRBJ2-7 | TRBV28 | CASSLPQGAYEQYF | TGTGCCAGCAGTTTACCACAGGGGGCTTACGAGCAGTACTTC
- | once | TRBJ1-5 | TRBV5-5 | CASSRLFGVYQPQHF | TGTGCCAGCAGCCGTCTCTTCGGGGTCTATCAGCCCCAGCATTTT
- | - | TRBJ1-1 | TRBV6-5 | CASSLSAGASATEAFF | TGTGCCAGCAGTTTATCAGCGGGGGCGTCCGCGACTGAAGCTTTCTTT
- | - | TRBJ1-2 | TRBV19 | CASSIDSPNYGYTF | TGTGCCAGTAGTATCGACAGCCCGAACTATGGCTACACCTTC
- | - | TRBJ2-7 | TRBV18 | CASSPRGGFEQYF | TGTGCCAGCTCACCACGGGGAGGTTTCGAGCAGTACTTC
- | - | TRBJ1-4 | TRBV7-2 | CASSLGQRNEKLFF | TGTGCCAGCAGCTTGGGGCAGCGTAATGAAAAACTGTTTTTT